This T cell receptor (beta chain) was observed in a study of graft-versus-host responses after intestinal transplantation. This clone has a single count. The V segment lost 2 bases and the J segment 3 bases; nucleotides outside the gene matches: 0. The CDR3 totals 13 residues. From germline, CDR1 is SGHRS and CDR2 YFSETQ. The method was immunoSEQ multiplex PCR; TCRdb's version includes in-frame clones alone and lacks a portion of them. The repertoire holds around 15,000 clones, with approximately 70% as singletons. Graft tissue processing released intraepithelial and lamina propria lymphocytes. Specimen: ileum tissue, collected around 690 days after intestinal transplantation. V is TRBV5-1 and J is TRBJ2-5; 8 nucleotides align to TRBD2. The TCR comes from a human patient who received an intestinal transplant, so some T cells may come from the graft donor. CDR3 nucleotide sequence: TGCGCCAGCAGCTTTAGCGGGGAAGAGACCCAGTACTTC. Translation gives CASSFSGEETQYF.